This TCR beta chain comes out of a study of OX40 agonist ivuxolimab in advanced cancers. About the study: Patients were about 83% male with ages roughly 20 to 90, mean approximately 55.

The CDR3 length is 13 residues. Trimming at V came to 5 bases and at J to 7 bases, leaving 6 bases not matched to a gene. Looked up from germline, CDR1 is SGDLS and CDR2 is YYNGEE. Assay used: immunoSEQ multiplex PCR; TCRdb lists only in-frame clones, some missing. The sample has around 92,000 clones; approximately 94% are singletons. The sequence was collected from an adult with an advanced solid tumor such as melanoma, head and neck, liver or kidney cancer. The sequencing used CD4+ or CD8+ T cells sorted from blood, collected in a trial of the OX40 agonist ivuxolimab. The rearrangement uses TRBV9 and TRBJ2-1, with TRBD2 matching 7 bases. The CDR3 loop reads CASSRLAENEQFF. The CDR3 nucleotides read TGTGCCAGCAGTCGGCTAGCGGAGAATGAGCAGTTCTTC.